The 9 T cell receptor beta chains given below trace back to one sample, sequenced in a study of regulatory T cells in long-lasting Graves disease. Sequencing libraries for TCR beta were prepared with iRepertoire HTBI primers and Arm-PCR of CDR3 regions. TCRdb reprocessed the multiplex PCR reads with MiXCR, giving one entry per CDR3 protein. Of 350,000 to 550,000 distinct CDR3 sequences in the sample, roughly 15% are singletons; the top ten hold 17%. Regarding time point: newly diagnosed GD, antithyroid drugs for less than 3 months. There was RNA extracted from PBMCs, and the TCR library was made from it. Another study also made use of these data, one on T cells in Graves' hyperthyroidism and ophthalmopathy.

The source material was peripheral blood mononuclear cells (PBMCs), sampled at new diagnosis, from a patient treated with antithyroid drugs. These receptors were collected from a woman between 45 and 60 years old with Graves disease.

This clonotype came up a few times. The chain is built from TRBV6-2 or TRBV6-3 and TRBJ2-1; TRBD1 is a possible D gene (6 bases). Trimming removed 0 bases at V and 15 bases at J, with 12 bases between. Per germline, CDR1 MNHEY and CDR2 SVGEGT. CDR3 size: 12 residues. The CDR3 sequence: CASSYSTGRAFF. DNA for the CDR3: TGTGCCAGCAGTTACTCTACAGGGCGTGCGTTCTTC.

This clonotype was counted at least ten times. V and J are TRBV6-1 and TRBJ1-1; 7 nucleotides line up with TRBD1. The J segment lost 6 bases and the V segment lost 8 bases, leaving 6 bases of the junction unmatched. The V gene's germline CDR1 is MNHNS and CDR2 SASEGT. There are 12 residues in the CDR3. The CDR3 region has the DNA TGTGCCAGCTCCCAAGACAGGGCTGAAGCTTTCTTT. It codes for CASSQDRAEAFF.

Many counts were recorded for this clonotype. The chain combines TRBV3-1 with TRBJ2-3; 13 bases are shared with TRBD2. The V gene end was trimmed by 4 bases and the J gene end by 8 bases; junction bases not matched to a gene: 12. Germline V gene sequence: CDR1 LGHDT, CDR2 YNNKEL (reference sequence). The CDR3 runs to 17 residues. CDR3 bases: TGTGCCAGCAGCCCCCCCCGGACTAGCGGGAGAACGGTTACGCAGTATTTT. It yields the protein CASSPPRTSGRTVTQYF.

This clonotype was seen many times. The chain couples TRBV5-5 to TRBJ2-7; 11 nucleotides agree with TRBD2. Unmatched junction bases numbered 8, after V lost 4 bases and J lost 5 bases. From germline, CDR1 is SGHKS and CDR2 YYEKEE (reference sequence). The CDR3 is 15 residues long. The DNA of the CDR3 is TGTGCCAGCAGCGATAGACTAGCGGGAATTGACGAGCAGTACTTC. Translated, it gives CASSDRLAGIDEQYF.

This clonotype was counted many times. The CDR3 reads CASRSSYEQYF. The CDR3 nucleotides read TGTGCCAGCAGGAGCAGCTACGAGCAGTACTTC. The rearrangement joins TRBV12-3 or TRBV12-4 to TRBJ2-7; D gene uncertain. The CDR3 is made up of 11 amino acids. Trimming removed 6 bases from V and 3 bases from J, with 6 bases in between.

This clonotype turned up a few times. This rearrangement joins TRBV3-1 to TRBJ2-7; 9 nucleotides line up with TRBD1. The CDR3 spans 18 residues. Germline V lookup: CDR1 LGHDT, CDR2 YNNKEL (reference sequence). J gave up 0 bases and V 0 bases, and 9 bases lay outside the gene matches. The CDR3 is CASSQDGGQGFDSYEQYF. Here the CDR3 DNA reads TGTGCCAGCAGCCAAGATGGGGGACAGGGCTTCGACTCCTACGAGCAGTACTTC.

This clonotype occurred a few times. The chain carries TRBV3-1 and TRBJ1-4, with D perhaps matching TRBD1 (5 bases). Germline V gene sequence: CDR1 LGHDT, CDR2 YNNKEL (reference sequence). The CDR3 covers 14 residues. The V gene lost 6 bases and the J gene lost 3 bases, with 11 bases spanning the gap. This CDR3 reads CASSEGRANEKLFF. CDR3 coding DNA: TGTGCCAGCAGTGAGGGGAGGGCTAATGAAAAACTGTTTTTT.

The table lists this clonotype with many counts. The chain carries TRBV7-9 and TRBJ2-7; no reliable D call. Trimming removed 0 bases at V and 6 bases at J, with 12 bases between. The CDR3 length is 14 residues. Germline assignment: CDR1 SEHNR and CDR2 FQNEAQ (reference sequence). The CDR3 reads CASSLANYVGEQYF. CDR3 in DNA: TGTGCCAGCAGCTTAGCAAACTACGTCGGCGAGCAGTACTTC. Drawing the rest from reference TRBV7-9 and TRBJ2-7, the complete variable domain is DTGVSQNPRHKITKRGQNVTFRCDPISEHNRLYWYRQTLGQGPEFLTYFQNEAQLEKSRLLSDRFSAERPKGSFSTLEIQRTEQGDSAMYLCASSLANYVGEQYFGPGTRLTVT.

This clonotype was observed at least ten times. The CDR3, as DNA: TGTGCCAGCAGCTTGGGTGGAGGGGGTCCCTACGAGCAGTACTTC. Encoded protein: CASSLGGGGPYEQYF. The genes are TRBV5-4 and TRBJ2-7; D might be TRBD1 or TRBD2, each matching 6 bases. This CDR3 is built from 15 residues. V gave up 0 bases and J gave up 2 bases, with 12 bases separating them. Germline V gene sequence: CDR1 SGHNT, CDR2 YYREEE (reference sequence).